The source of this T cell receptor (beta chain) is a study of CD8 T cells in ankylosing spondylitis. Study findings and constraints: Significant enrichment of disease-linked clones was reportedly seen in matched ankylosing spondylitis synovial fluid. Ankylosing spondylitis blood seemed to carry a telltale TCR beta motif made of seven or eight highly homologous variants.

The V end was cut by 3 bases, the J end by 1 base, with 12 bases between. The CDR3 consists of 15 residues. The germline gives CDR1 MRHNA, CDR2 SNTAGT. This clonotype was detected ten times or more. The antigen is not known. Quantitative 5'-RACE with molecular barcodes generated TCR beta libraries. A single record per CDR3 protein comes from TCRdb applying MiXCR to the 5' RACE reads. The data hold about 240,000 distinct CDR3 sequences, with approximately 12% observed a single time. The rearrangement joins TRBV6-4 to TRBJ1-1; D is unresolved. This TCR was sampled from a male donor with ankylosing spondylitis or in good health (not recorded which). Sequencing was done on a sample of blood, either unsorted or a sorted T cell fraction (not recorded which). This chain's CDR3 is CASSESGEGNTEAFF. The CDR3 nucleotides are TGTGCCAGCAGTGAAAGTGGAGAGGGGAACACTGAAGCTTTCTTT.